The 20 T cell receptor beta chains listed next were all sequenced from one sample in a study of shared clonotypes between healthy human individuals. The assay was immunoSEQ multiplex PCR, and TCRdb's table has in-frame clones only and misses some. Here the sample spans 600,000 to 750,000 clones, 80% to 95% being singletons. The sequencing sample was made of memory CD8+ T cells from PBMCs. The subset was: CD45RO+ cells pooled with CCR7-negative TemRA cells. Receptor source: a man aged 18 to 30 in good health. Some clones in this sample may be carry-over from other donors' samples.

The chain combines TRBV10-3 with TRBJ2-1, with 7 bases fitting TRBD2. The junction had 8 bases not matched to a gene; V was cut back by 2 bases and J by 7 bases. The CDR3 length is 15 residues. Germline CDR1 is ENHRY and CDR2 is SYGVKD. CDR3 nucleotide sequence: TGTGCCATCAGTGAGCCCGGGACTACAATTAATGAGCAGTTCTTC. Translated, it gives CAISEPGTTINEQFF.

This clone was detected only once. This rearrangement joins TRBV19 to TRBJ1-5, with no clear D. V was pared by 6 bases and J by 4 bases, with 10 bases between. The V gene's germline CDR1 is LNHDA and CDR2 SQIVND (reference sequence). The CDR3 consists of 13 residues. CDR3 DNA: TGTGCCAGTAGCCCCTTACAGAATCAGCCCCAGCATTTT. Residues: CASSPLQNQPQHF.

This chain's CDR3 is CASSLVEQGVETQYF. The DNA for the CDR3 is TGTGCCAGCAGCTTAGTGGAACAGGGGGTAGAGACCCAGTACTTC. The rearrangement joins TRBV7-9 to TRBJ2-5; 8 nucleotides align to TRBD1. The CDR3 has 15 residues. V shed 1 base, J shed 4 bases, and the junction held 5 bases outside the gene matches. Germline V gives CDR1 SEHNR, CDR2 FQNEAQ (reference sequence).

J is TRBJ2-7 and V is TRBV5-1; maybe TRBD1 (7 bases). Germline-derived CDR1 and CDR2 are SGHRS and YFSETQ. Trimming pared 4 bases from V and 3 bases from J, leaving 17 bases between. The CDR3 consists of 15 residues. CDR3 amino acids: CASSRDGGGYYEQYF. The CDR3 DNA reads TGCGCCAGCAGCCGGGATGGAGGGGGCTACTACGAGCAGTACTTC.

This chain joins TRBV19 and TRBJ2-7, with D perhaps matching TRBD1 (6 bases). This CDR3 has 15 residues. V was cut by 8 bases and J by 2 bases, with 19 bases left in between. The germline CDR1 and CDR2 sequences are LNHDA and SQIVND (reference sequence). CDR3 DNA sequence: TGTGCCAGTTTGGCGAAAGACAGGACGCCCTACGAGCAGTACTTC. Amino acids: CASLAKDRTPYEQYF. The entire variable domain, with the rest obtained from reference TRBV19 and TRBJ2-7, is as follows: DGGITQSPKYLFRKEGQNVTLSCEQNLNHDAMYWYRQDPGQGLRLIYYSQIVNDFQKGDIAEGYSVSREKKESFPLTVTSAQKNPTAFYLCASLAKDRTPYEQYFGPGTRLTVT.

This chain joins TRBV4-1 and TRBJ1-3, with D uncertain. The V and J ends lost 2 bases and 4 bases respectively, with 6 bases between them. This CDR3 is built from 13 residues. Germline CDR1 is MGHRA and CDR2 is YSYEKL. The CDR3 loop reads CASSQLLGNTIYF. DNA of the CDR3: TGCGCCAGCAGCCAACTATTGGGAAACACCATATATTTT.

J is TRBJ2-1 and V is TRBV28; possibly TRBD1 for D (6 bases). This CDR3 comprises 15 residues. Trimming took 4 bases from V and 2 from J, leaving 12 bases between them. Germline loops: CDR1 MDHEN, CDR2 SYDVKM. Here the CDR3 reads CASSSQDRTYNEQFF. Written as DNA, the CDR3 is TGTGCCAGCAGTTCCCAAGACAGGACCTACAATGAGCAGTTCTTC. Combining the CDR3 with reference TRBV28 and TRBJ2-1 gives the whole variable domain DVKVTQSSRYLVKRTGEKVFLECVQDMDHENMFWYRQDPGLGLRLIYFSYDVKMKEKGDIPEGYSVSREKKERFSLILESASTNQTSMYLCASSSQDRTYNEQFFGPGTRLTVL.

On this clone itself: The same CDR3 also results from other DNA sequences found in this sample. This chain uses TRBV5-4 with TRBJ2-2; tentative D call: TRBD2 (6 bases). Between the trimmed V and J ends, which lost 2 bases and 3 bases, there was a span of 8 bases. CDR1 is SGHNT and CDR2 is YYREEE in the germline V gene (reference sequence). This CDR3 spans 14 amino acids. The CDR3 loop is CASSLGDYTGELFF. CDR3 sequence (DNA): TGTGCCAGCAGCTTAGGGGACTACACCGGGGAGCTGTTTTTT.

V is TRBV7-6 and J is TRBJ2-2; 7 nucleotides agree with TRBD2. After removal of 8 bases from V and 1 base from J, the junction contained 4 bases not matched to a gene. This CDR3 contains 14 residues. CDR1 and CDR2 (germline): SGHVS, FNYEAQ. The DNA of the CDR3 is TGTGCCAGCTTGGCTAGCGGGAACACCGGGGAGCTGTTTTTT. Translated, it gives CASLASGNTGELFF. Drawing the rest from reference TRBV7-6 and TRBJ2-2, the complete variable domain is GAGVSQSPRYKVTKRGQDVALRCDPISGHVSLYWYRQALGQGPEFLTYFNYEAQQDKSGLPNDRFSAERPEGSISTLTIQRTEQRDSAMYRCASLASGNTGELFFGEGSRLTVL.

This clone was found a few times. This chain uses TRBV7-9 with TRBJ1-1; 7 bases match TRBD1. The CDR3 runs to 14 residues. The V gene's germline CDR1 is SEHNR and CDR2 FQNEAQ (reference sequence). Trimming removed 3 bases from V and 5 bases from J; junction bases left unmatched: 6. CDR3 nucleotides: TGTGCCAGCAGCTTGGACGCAGGGGGTACTGAAGCTTTCTTT. The encoded protein is CASSLDAGGTEAFF.

This clone is a singleton in its sample. V is TRBV10-1 and J is TRBJ1-2; perhaps TRBD1 as D (5 bases). V lost 6 bases and J 4 bases, leaving 15 bases between the germline ends. The CDR3 loop spans 14 amino acids. CDR1 and CDR2 from the germline V gene are WNHNN and SYGVQD (reference sequence). Here the CDR3 reads CASRTGTPSYGYTF. Written as DNA, the CDR3 is TGCGCCAGCAGAACCGGGACTCCCTCCTATGGCTACACCTTC.

The chain has TRBV4-1 and TRBJ2-5; 7 bases line up with TRBD2. This CDR3 region has 16 residues. Germline V gene lookup returns CDR1 MGHRA and CDR2 YSYEKL. The trim removed 2 bases at V and 3 bases at J, leaving 9 bases unmatched. This CDR3 reads CASSQMWQGGKETQYF. DNA of the CDR3: TGCGCCAGCAGCCAAATGTGGCAGGGAGGGAAAGAGACCCAGTACTTC.

Here the CDR3 DNA reads TGTGCCAGCAGTACAAGGGATATAACGCCGGGTGACTATGGCTACACCTTC. This sequence encodes CASSTRDITPGDYGYTF. The chain couples TRBV28 to TRBJ1-2; D is undetermined. The CDR3 runs to 17 residues. Deletions cut 5 bases from V and 3 bases from J, with 22 bases between. Looked up from germline, CDR1 is MDHEN and CDR2 is SYDVKM.

The V gene is TRBV9, the J gene TRBJ2-1; 8 bases agree with TRBD1. The CDR3 consists of 15 residues. Germline trimming cut 3 bases from V and 3 bases from J; bases unmatched to any gene: 5. Germline lookup yields CDR1 SGDLS and CDR2 YYNGEE. The CDR3 loop reads CASSEGTGHYNEQFF. CDR3 in DNA: TGTGCCAGCAGCGAAGGGACAGGACACTACAATGAGCAGTTCTTC.

The gene calls are TRBV15 and TRBJ2-1, with D possibly matching TRBD2 (5 bases). Trimming stripped 9 bases from V and 0 bases from J, with 15 bases between. The germline V gene encodes CDR1 LNHNV and CDR2 YYDKDF (reference sequence). This CDR3 is 15 amino acids long. The CDR3 DNA reads as TGTGCCACGAGACTACTTCCTAACTCCTACAATGAGCAGTTCTTC. It translates to CATRLLPNSYNEQFF.

The chain links TRBV7-8 to TRBJ1-2; 8 positions match TRBD1. The CDR3 spans 16 residues. The V segment lost 1 base and the J segment 5 bases; nucleotides outside the gene matches: 9. The germline CDR1 and CDR2 sequences are SGHVS and FQNEAQ. The CDR3 DNA sequence: TGTGCCAGCAGCTTAGATCCCACAGGGGGTGTATATGGCTACACCTTC. This codes for CASSLDPTGGVYGYTF.

This clone has a single count. The CDR3 DNA is TGCGCCAGCAGCCCAGACAGTAGCAATCAGCCCCAGCATTTT. This codes for CASSPDSSNQPQHF. The chain has TRBV4-1 and TRBJ1-5; D possibly corresponds to TRBD1 (5 bases). This CDR3 contains 14 residues. Germline V gene data show CDR1 as MGHRA and CDR2 as YSYEKL. V gave up 4 bases and J gave up 0 bases, with 7 bases separating them.

This rearrangement joins TRBV27 to TRBJ1-1; D possibly corresponds to TRBD1 (6 bases). The CDR3 loop spans 13 amino acids. Germline CDR1 and CDR2: MNHEY and SMNVEV (reference sequence). Trimming pared 6 bases from V and 4 bases from J, leaving 12 bases between. This CDR3 is CASSHTGTTEAFF. The CDR3 region has the DNA TGTGCCAGCAGCCACACAGGGACCACTGAAGCTTTCTTT.

The chain joins TRBV9 to TRBJ2-7; 11 nucleotides match TRBD2. Germline V gene data show CDR1 as SGDLS and CDR2 as YYNGEE. The CDR3 length is 17 residues. With V trimmed by 0 bases and J by 0 bases, 5 bases remained unmatched. DNA of the CDR3: TGTGCCAGCAGCGTAGCACCCACTAGCGGGAGCTCCTACGAGCAGTACTTC. Its translation: CASSVAPTSGSSYEQYF.

The chain carries TRBV19 and TRBJ2-3; D not resolved. Per germline, CDR1 LNHDA and CDR2 SQIVND (reference sequence). The V end lost 5 bases, the J end lost 1 base, and 10 bases lay between the germline ends. The CDR3 runs 14 residues. In DNA, the CDR3 is TGTGCCAGTAGTTTCGCAGAAGGCACAGATACGCAGTATTTT. It translates to CASSFAEGTDTQYF.